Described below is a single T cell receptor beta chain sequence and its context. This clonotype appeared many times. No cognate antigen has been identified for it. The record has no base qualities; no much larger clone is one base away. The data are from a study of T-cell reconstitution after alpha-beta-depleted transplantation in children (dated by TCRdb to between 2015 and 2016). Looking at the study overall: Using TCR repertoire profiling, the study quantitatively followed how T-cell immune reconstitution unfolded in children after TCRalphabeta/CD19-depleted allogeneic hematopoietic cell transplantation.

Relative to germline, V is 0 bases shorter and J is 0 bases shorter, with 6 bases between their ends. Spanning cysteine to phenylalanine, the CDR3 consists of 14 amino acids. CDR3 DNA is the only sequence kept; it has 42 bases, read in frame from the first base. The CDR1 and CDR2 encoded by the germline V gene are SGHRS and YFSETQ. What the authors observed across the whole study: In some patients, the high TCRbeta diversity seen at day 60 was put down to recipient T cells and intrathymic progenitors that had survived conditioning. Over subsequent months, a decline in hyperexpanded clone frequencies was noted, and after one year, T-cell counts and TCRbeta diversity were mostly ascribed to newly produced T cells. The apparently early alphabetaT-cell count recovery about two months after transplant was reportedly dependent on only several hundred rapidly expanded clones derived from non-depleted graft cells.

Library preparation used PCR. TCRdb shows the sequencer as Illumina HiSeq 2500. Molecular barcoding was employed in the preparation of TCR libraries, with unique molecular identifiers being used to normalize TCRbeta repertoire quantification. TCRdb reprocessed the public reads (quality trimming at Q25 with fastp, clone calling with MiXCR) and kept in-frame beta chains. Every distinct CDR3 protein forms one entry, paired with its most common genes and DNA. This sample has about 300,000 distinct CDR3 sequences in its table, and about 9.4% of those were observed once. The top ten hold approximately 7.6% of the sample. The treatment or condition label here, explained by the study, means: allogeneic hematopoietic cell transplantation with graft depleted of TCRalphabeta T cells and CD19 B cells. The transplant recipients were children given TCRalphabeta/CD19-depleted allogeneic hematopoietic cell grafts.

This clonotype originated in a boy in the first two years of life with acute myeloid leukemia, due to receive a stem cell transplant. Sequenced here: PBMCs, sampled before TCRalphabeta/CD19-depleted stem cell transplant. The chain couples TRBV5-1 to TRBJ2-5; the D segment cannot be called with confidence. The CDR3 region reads CASSLDGYQETQYF. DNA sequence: TGCGCCAGCAGCTTGGATGGGTACCAAGAGACCCAGTACTTC. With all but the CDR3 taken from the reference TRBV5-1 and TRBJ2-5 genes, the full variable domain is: KAGVTQTPRYLIKTRGQQVTLSCSPISGHRSVSWYQQTPGQGLQFLFEYFSETQRNKGNFPGRFSGRQFSNSRSEMNVSTLELGDSALYLCASSLDGYQETQYFGPGTRLLVL.